This TCR beta chain was profiled in a study of CD8+ T cells in alopecia areata. Reverse transcribed after extraction, RNA yielded cDNA as the sequencing template. Here immunoSEQ multiplex PCR was the method, and the copy in TCRdb shows in-frame clones only, minus some. This table holds about 270,000 clones, roughly 60% found once. A word on this clone: Compared with germline, one end of the junction differs, possibly owing to a read error.

The sample's treatment: oral pan-JAK inhibitor, 5-10 mg twice daily. From alopecia areata patients, lesional scalp punch biopsies and peripheral blood were collected. Germline V CDR1 and CDR2: SNHLY, FYNNEI. The CDR3 loop spans 14 amino acids. The chain couples TRBV2 to TRBJ1-1, with TRBD1 as a possible D gene (5 bases). The specimen comprised CD4+ T cells sorted from blood, sampled at week 52, from a patient treated with tofacitinib. This TCR was sampled from a human donor with alopecia areata. The CDR3 bases are TGTGCCAGCAGTGACCCGGGGCCGAACCCTGAAGCTTTCTTT. It encodes CASSDPGPNPEAFF.